This note documents a single TCR beta chain sequence. Its target is not known. This sample is drawn from a study of post-analysis software for immune sequencing data. Unique molecular identifiers were carried by the TCR beta cDNA libraries. TCRdb reprocessed the PCR reads with MiXCR, giving one entry per CDR3 protein. The sample has about 770,000 distinct CDR3 sequences; around 45% are singletons. Per the germline V gene, CDR1 is SGDLS and CDR2 is YYNGEE. The CDR3 is 17 amino acids. V lost 2 bases and J lost 0, with 12 bases in between. Study outcomes and limitations: In patients, about five TRBV segments were more frequent than in controls, with TRBV5-6, TRBV5-1 and TRBV20-1 among them.

What was sequenced was blood. The clonotype was recovered from a girl aged 10 to 17 with multiple sclerosis. The V gene is TRBV9, the J gene TRBJ2-6; D remains unclear. CDR3 in DNA: TGTGCCAGCAGCGTGTCGGAGATCCGCTCTGGGGCCAACGTCCTGACTTTC. This encodes CASSVSEIRSGANVLTF.